This T cell receptor (beta chain) was sequenced during a study of beta chain features in type 1 diabetes (dated by TCRdb to 2016 to 2018). For the study in its entirety: Mean age, gender distribution, total cell number and subset yield did not differ between patients and healthy donors. Across all samples, 107,917,701 sorted cells were examined, and cell number per subset correlated strongly with RNA yield. The study compared TCRB repertoires of sorted circulating CD4+ T cell subsets between recently diagnosed type 1 diabetes patients and matched healthy donors. Naive and central memory subsets were obtained from all 30 or so donors, but regulatory and stem cell-like memory subsets were isolated from only 8 patients and roughly eight healthy donors.

From its cysteine to its phenylalanine, the CDR3 spans 14 amino acids. The DNA shown is the 42-base CDR3, in frame from base 1. CDR1 KGHSH and CDR2 LQKENI were looked up in the germline V gene. V is clipped by 2 bases and J by 3 bases, and the sequence between their germline boundaries is 11 bases long. Each donor gave one peripheral blood draw, averaging approximately 0.12 L, which was collected into heparinised tubes. Naive, central memory, regulatory and stem cell-like memory CD4+ T cells were sorted on a BD FACSAria II using a panel including CD45RO, CCR7, CD25, CD127, CD95 and CD27. All sorted populations exceeded 95% purity. PBMCs were separated immediately by Lymphoprep density gradient centrifugation and were stained directly, without being cultured. Samples were stained and sorted in pairs, with one healthy donor and one patient per experiment, so that batch effects were minimized. This clone was seen a handful of times. It has no known antigen specificity. Base quality data are lacking; no much larger clone is found one base away.

The entire isolated RNA was reverse transcribed using the High Capacity cDNA Reverse Transcription Kit, and thus expressed TCRB transcripts were sequenced. Deep immunoSEQ sequencing was applied to naive, central memory and regulatory T cell samples, giving an average of about 3.6 million total reads per sample. Sorted cells were lysed in RLT buffer, and RNA was extracted using DNase-treated RNeasy Micro or Mini kits according to cell number. To prevent cross-contamination, each cell subset was processed individually, whereas patient and healthy donor samples were processed jointly. The immunoSEQ multiplex PCR was used to amplify TCRB sequences from cDNA, generating 87-bp fragments that spanned the CDR3 region. Sequencing of the amplicons was done on the Illumina HiSeq platform. For the original study's pipeline: PCR bias was corrected computationally using synthetic template baselines, and reads within Hamming distance 2 were collapsed, with unmergeable singletons discarded. By aligning reads against IMGT, V, D and J genes, CDR3 length, and insertions or deletions at six rearrangement sites were assigned. Within each subset, clonotype counts were normalized to sorted cell number, and only after that were true diversity and Gini coefficients computed with the tcR R package. Repertoire sharing was quantified using the overlap coefficient calculated on TCRB nucleotide sequences. Out-of-frame TCRB sequences from naive cells were analyzed as a proxy for the pre-selection repertoire. TCRdb took over this immuneACCESS table, retaining in-frame rearrangements with V and J assigned. Such tables are incomplete; in checked studies, under half of the missing clones stem from an unresolved V gene, and the remainder is unexplained. V and J calls and clone size are copied from that table; D and trimming were computed from the DNA. For this sample there are 600,000 to 650,000 clones; about 14% appear just once. The ten largest clonotypes hold approximately 0.087% of the sample.

The paper's findings and limits, for the study overall: Because cDNA was sequenced instead of genomic DNA, highly expressing activated cells could be over-represented, though the groups showed no difference in activation or CD3 levels. Because the HLA sub-analyses included only small numbers of individuals, any influence of HLA type on TCRB rearrangement was left unresolved. Naive, central memory and regulatory TCRB repertoires appeared to be more alike among patients than among healthy donors. At VDJ recombination sites, type 1 diabetes patients had fewer insertions and more deleted nucleotides, which implies abnormalities in thymic rearrangement. A moderate but significant shortening of TCRB CDR3 length was observed in type 1 diabetes patients in all four CD4+ subsets. PCR may preferentially amplify shorter templates, but because patient and control samples were amplified and corrected together, any resulting skew would affect both groups equally.

This receptor chain uses TRBV18 and TRBJ2-7; TRBD1 is a possible D gene, resting on 6 matching bases. The sequenced sample consisted of naive CD4+ T cells from blood. The cell subset or site label, as the study defines it: true naive CD4+ T cells. This sequence was found in a man between 18 and 35 years old in good health. The nucleotide sequence reads TGTGCCAGCTCACCAAGGGACACTTACTACGAGCAGTACTTC. Its amino acids are CASSPRDTYYEQYF. Outside the CDR3, residues come from the reference TRBV18 and TRBJ2-7 proteins, so the full variable domain is: NAGVMQNPRHLVRRRGQEARLRCSPMKGHSHVYWYRQLPEEGLKFMVYLQKENIIDESGMPKERFSAEFPKEGPSILRIQQVVRGDSAAYFCASSPRDTYYEQYFGPGTRLTVT.